These T cell receptor beta chains were read from a single sample in a study of blood T cell repertoires in COVID-19. Libraries were prepared by immunoSEQ multiplex PCR; TCRdb keeps only in-frame clonotypes and omits some of them. The sample shows 140,000 to 150,000 clones, approximately 87% of them seen only once. What was sequenced was peripheral blood. The source is a woman between 50 and 59 years old with active or convalescent COVID-19. Both conserved end residues are part of each CDR3. A D gene is named only where the DNA matches it firmly. The size field is filled for only some rows; it gives once, few, many or a size class.

TRBJ1-3 | TRBV4-1 | NA | few | TGCGCCAGCAGCCAAGATGAGCGGTCTGGAAACACCATATATTTT | CASSQDERSGNTIYF
TRBJ2-7 | TRBV5-4 | NA | NA | TGTGCCAGCAGCCCCGGGAGTGGGTCCTACGAGCAGTACTTC | CASSPGSGSYEQYF
TRBJ1-5 | TRBV7-2 | NA | NA | TGTGCCAGCAGCCCGGACAGAGCTTATCAGCCCCAGCATTTT | CASSPDRAYQPQHF
TRBJ2-7 | TRBV5-1 | NA | NA | TGCGCCAGCAGCTTGAGGCCCCGCGGGGCCTGGGAATCCTACGAGCAGTACTTC | CASSLRPRGAWESYEQYF
TRBJ1-5 | TRBV5-1 | NA | NA | TGCGCCAGCAGCTTGACCCCGGGGAATCAGCCCCAGCATTTT | CASSLTPGNQPQHF
TRBJ2-1 | TRBV10-3 | TRBD2 | NA | TGTGCCATCAGTGAGTCTAGCTCAGCGGGGTTCTCCTACAATGAGCAGTTCTTC | CAISESSSAGFSYNEQFF
TRBJ1-2 | TRBV12-3/TRBV12-4 | TRBD1 | NA | TGTGCCAGCAGTTTATCAGGGGGCAGTGGCTACACCTTC | CASSLSGGSGYTF
TRBJ2-5 | TRBV29-1 | TRBD1 | NA | TGCAGCGTCGTGGACAGGACACAAGAGACCCAGTACTTC | CSVVDRTQETQYF
TRBJ2-7 | TRBV11-1 | TRBD1 | NA | TGTGCCAGCAGCTCCGGGACAGGGTACGAGCAGTACTTC | CASSSGTGYEQYF
TRBJ2-3 | TRBV7-8 | NA | NA | TGTGCCAGCAGCTTACTTCGCGGGGGCACAGATACGCAGTATTTT | CASSLLRGGTDTQYF
TRBJ1-5 | TRBV5-4 | NA | NA | TGTGCCAGCAGCTTGTCCGGGGGGAGGGATCAGCCCCAGCATTTT | CASSLSGGRDQPQHF
TRBJ2-7 | TRBV13 | NA | NA | TGTGCCAGCAGCTCCGGGACTGAGACCTACGAGCAGTACTTC | CASSSGTETYEQYF
TRBJ2-1 | TRBV13 | TRBD2 | NA | TGTGCCAGCAGCTTAGGCCCAGCGGGAGGGCAGGGGAATGAGCAGTTCTTC | CASSLGPAGGQGNEQFF
TRBJ2-1 | TRBV30 | NA | NA | TGTGCCTGGAATAGCGGAAGATCCTACAATGAGCAGTTCTTC | CAWNSGRSYNEQFF